The clone carrying this T cell receptor beta chain has a handful of counts. What it recognizes is unknown. This entry is derived from a study of T cell responses to AZD1222 COVID-19 vaccine. As for the study in general: Recipients boosted at about 4 weeks or about 12 weeks are pooled.

Profiling relied on immunoSEQ multiplex PCR, and the TCRdb table lists in-frame clones only, not all of them. This table has 200,000 or so clones, around 90% appearing once. Overall study findings and caveats: Repertoire samples came only from after the peak T cell response. Spike-specific TCR breadth and depth both grew after two AZD1222 doses. Mostly white British, mostly female donors; authors suggested clonal diversity may be underestimated.

This TCR came from an adult in good health. The input for sequencing was peripheral blood, taken on day 0 of AZD1222 vaccination.

CDR3: CASNLQSGPGLPQHF. As DNA, the CDR3 is TGCGCCAGCAATCTACAGAGCGGTCCTGGTTTGCCCCAGCATTTT. The genes are TRBV10-2 and TRBJ1-5; D not resolved. The CDR3 is 15 residues long. Trimming pared 7 bases from V and 9 bases from J, leaving 22 bases between. From germline, CDR1 is WSHSY and CDR2 SAAADI.